This TCR beta chain emerged from a study of sequential checkpoint blockade in melanoma. Study background: Patients were randomized 1:1 to nivolumab-then-ipilimumab or ipilimumab-then-nivolumab first-line.

Treatment defined: randomized to nivolumab then ipilimumab (arm A) or the reverse (arm B). Live CD3+CD8+ CD19− CD56− cells were sorted from PBMCs. Clones were read by immunoSEQ multiplex PCR, and TCRdb kept only the in-frame ones, dropping some. Of roughly 6,900 clones in the sample, about 60% were seen once. The V and J ends lost 5 bases and 3 bases, in that order; junction bases with no gene match: 4. Germline assignment: CDR1 MNHEY and CDR2 SMNVEV (reference sequence). The CDR3 is 14 residues long. The clonotype comes from a human donor with melanoma. The sequences come from CD8+ T cells sorted from blood (inferred from file names), collected from a patient given nivolumab and ipilimumab in sequence. The rearrangement links TRBV27 to TRBJ2-7, with 10 bases lining up with TRBD1. The CDR3, as DNA: TGTGCCAGCAGTGTTCGGACAGGGGGCTACGAGCAGTACTTC. Its translation: CASSVRTGGYEQYF.